The present T cell receptor beta chain was sequenced within a study of blood T cell repertoires in COVID-19. Study at large: Samples representing acute and convalescent COVID-19 were sourced from the United States, Italy and Spain. Sources were T cells, B-cell-depleted T cells, or PBMCs; the material itself was cDNA or gDNA.

Per the original methods: Reference gene primers were amplified, and this amplification served to estimate nucleated cell counts. Only in-frame clones appear in the TCRdb table, and some are missing; sequencing was by immunoSEQ multiplex PCR. D and trimming come from the DNA, and the V and J calls and clone size come from that table. The sample has around 140,000 clones; roughly 73% are singletons. Trimming cost V 4 bases and J 7 bases; bases outside gene matches: 13. CDR1 is LGHNA and CDR2 is YNFKEQ in the germline V gene. CDR3 size: 17 residues. The source is a woman in her forties or fifties with active or convalescent COVID-19. The rearrangement links TRBV4-2 to TRBJ2-2; 9 nucleotides match TRBD2. The sequencing input was peripheral blood. The DNA of the CDR3 is TGTGCCAGCAGCCCCATTGAATTAGCGGGAGCGGGCGGGGAGCTGTTTTTT. It codes for CASSPIELAGAGGELFF.